This T cell receptor beta chain was recorded in a study of beta chain features in type 1 diabetes. Study observations and caveats: Patients' naive, central memory and regulatory TCRB repertoires appeared more alike than those of healthy donors. Within each of all four CD4+ subsets, Type 1 diabetes patients had TCRB CDR3s that were moderately but significantly shorter.

Sequenced material consisted of expressed TCRB transcripts (all of the isolated RNA was reverse transcribed). TCRdb's copy holds only in-frame clones and misses some; the assay was immunoSEQ multiplex PCR. Found here are about 150,000 clones, 10% of them singletons; the top ten hold 0.4% to 0.55%. This clone was observed a handful of times. Its specificity is unknown. Germline loops: CDR1 MNHEY, CDR2 SMNVEV (reference sequence). V lost 4 bases and J lost 5; bases outside the gene matches: 4. This CDR3 comprises 14 residues. This TCR was sampled from a young man with type 1 diabetes. The V and J genes are TRBV27 and TRBJ2-5, with 10 bases matching TRBD1. The sample comprised central memory CD4+ T cells from blood. The CDR3 DNA reads TGTGCCAGCAGTTCTGACAGGGGGCACGAGACCCAGTACTTC. Translation: CASSSDRGHETQYF.